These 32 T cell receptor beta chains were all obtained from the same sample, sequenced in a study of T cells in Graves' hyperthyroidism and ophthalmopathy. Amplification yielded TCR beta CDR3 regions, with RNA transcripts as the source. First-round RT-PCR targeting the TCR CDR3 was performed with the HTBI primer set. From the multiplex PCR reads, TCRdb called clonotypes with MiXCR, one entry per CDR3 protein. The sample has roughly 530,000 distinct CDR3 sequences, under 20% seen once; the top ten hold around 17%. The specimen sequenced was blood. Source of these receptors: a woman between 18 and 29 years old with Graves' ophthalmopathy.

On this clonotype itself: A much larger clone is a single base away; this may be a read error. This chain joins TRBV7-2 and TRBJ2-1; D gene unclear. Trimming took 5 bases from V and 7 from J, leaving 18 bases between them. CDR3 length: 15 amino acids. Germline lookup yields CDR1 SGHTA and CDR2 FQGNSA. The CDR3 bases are TGTGCCAGCAGCCTCGGACCGGAACTGGGAAATGAGCAGTTCTTC. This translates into CASSLGPELGNEQFF.

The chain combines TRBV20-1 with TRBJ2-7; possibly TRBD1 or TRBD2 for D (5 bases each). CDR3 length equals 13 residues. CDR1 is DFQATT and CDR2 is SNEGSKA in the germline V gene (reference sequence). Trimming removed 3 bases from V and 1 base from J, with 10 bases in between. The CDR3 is CSASMGTSYEQYF. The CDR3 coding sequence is TGCAGTGCTAGTATGGGGACGTCCTACGAGCAGTACTTC.

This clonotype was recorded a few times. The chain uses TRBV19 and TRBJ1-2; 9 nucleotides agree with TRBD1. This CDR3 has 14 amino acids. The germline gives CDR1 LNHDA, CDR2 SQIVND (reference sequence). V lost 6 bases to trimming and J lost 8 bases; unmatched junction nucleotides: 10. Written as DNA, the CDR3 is TGTGCCAGTAGATCTGGACAGGGGCAATTCGGCTACACCTTC. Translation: CASRSGQGQFGYTF.

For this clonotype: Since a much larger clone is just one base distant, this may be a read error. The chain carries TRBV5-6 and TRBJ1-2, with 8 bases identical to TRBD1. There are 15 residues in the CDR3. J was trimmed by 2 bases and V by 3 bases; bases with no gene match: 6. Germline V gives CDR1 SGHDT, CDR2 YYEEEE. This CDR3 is CASSSRDRLNYGYTF. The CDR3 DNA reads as TGTGCCAGCAGCTCCCGGGACAGGCTAAACTATGGCTACACCTTC. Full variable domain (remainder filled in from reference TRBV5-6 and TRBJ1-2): DAGVTQSPTHLIKTRGQQVTLRCSPKSGHDTVSWYQQALGQGPQFIFQYYEEEERQRGNFPDRFSGHQFPNYSSELNVNALLLGDSALYLCASSSRDRLNYGYTFGSGTRLTVV.

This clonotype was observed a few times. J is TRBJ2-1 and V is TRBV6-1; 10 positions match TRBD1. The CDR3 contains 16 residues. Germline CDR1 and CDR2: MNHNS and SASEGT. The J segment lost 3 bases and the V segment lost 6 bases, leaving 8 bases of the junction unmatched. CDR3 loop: CASSRTGGQFYNEQFF. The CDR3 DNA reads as TGTGCCAGCAGCCGGACAGGGGGGCAATTCTACAATGAGCAGTTCTTC.

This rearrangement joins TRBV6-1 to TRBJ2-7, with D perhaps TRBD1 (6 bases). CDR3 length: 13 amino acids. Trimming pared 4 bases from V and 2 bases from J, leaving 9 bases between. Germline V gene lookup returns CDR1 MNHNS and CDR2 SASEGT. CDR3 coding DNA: TGTGCCAGCAGTGGACAGGCTGCCTACGAGCAGTACTTC. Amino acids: CASSGQAAYEQYF.

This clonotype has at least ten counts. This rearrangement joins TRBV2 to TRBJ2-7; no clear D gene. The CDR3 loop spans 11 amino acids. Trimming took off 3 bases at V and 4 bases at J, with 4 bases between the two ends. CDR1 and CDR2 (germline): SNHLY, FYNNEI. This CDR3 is CASSDVYEQYF. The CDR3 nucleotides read TGTGCCAGCAGTGACGTTTACGAGCAGTACTTC.

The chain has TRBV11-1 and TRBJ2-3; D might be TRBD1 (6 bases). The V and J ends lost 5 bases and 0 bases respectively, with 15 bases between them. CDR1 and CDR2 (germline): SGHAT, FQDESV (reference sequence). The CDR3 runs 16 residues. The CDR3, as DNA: TGTGCCAGCAGCCTCAGCCGGGACACCAGCACAGATACGCAGTATTTT. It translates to CASSLSRDTSTDTQYF.

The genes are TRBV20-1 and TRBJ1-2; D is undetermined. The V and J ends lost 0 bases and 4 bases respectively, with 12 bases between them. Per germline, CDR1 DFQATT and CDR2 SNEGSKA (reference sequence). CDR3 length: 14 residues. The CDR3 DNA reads TGCAGTGCTAGAGATCCTCGGTGGGGCTATGGCTACACCTTC. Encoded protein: CSARDPRWGYGYTF.

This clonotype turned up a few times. The CDR3 sequence is CASSVDRAEETQYF. The CDR3 DNA is TGTGCCAGCAGCGTTGACAGGGCCGAAGAGACCCAGTACTTC. J is TRBJ2-5 and V is TRBV6-1; TRBD1 agrees at 7 bases. The length of the CDR3 is 14 residues. The germline V gene encodes CDR1 MNHNS and CDR2 SASEGT. Trimming cost V 6 bases and J 3 bases; bases outside gene matches: 7.

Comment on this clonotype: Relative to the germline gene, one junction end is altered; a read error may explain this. The chain's CDR3 is CASSRLPF. In nucleotides, the CDR3 is TGTGCCAGCAGCCGACTACCTTTC. The chain uses TRBV2 and TRBJ2-6, with a weak D call TRBD2 (5 bases). CDR3 length: 8 residues. Per the germline V gene, CDR1 is SNHLY and CDR2 is FYNNEI.

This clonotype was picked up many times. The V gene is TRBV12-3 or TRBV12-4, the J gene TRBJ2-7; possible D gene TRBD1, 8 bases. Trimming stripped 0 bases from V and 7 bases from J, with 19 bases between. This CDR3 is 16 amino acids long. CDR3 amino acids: CASSLAPDTGGGEQYF. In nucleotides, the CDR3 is TGTGCCAGCAGTTTAGCGCCCGATACAGGGGGAGGGGAGCAGTACTTC.

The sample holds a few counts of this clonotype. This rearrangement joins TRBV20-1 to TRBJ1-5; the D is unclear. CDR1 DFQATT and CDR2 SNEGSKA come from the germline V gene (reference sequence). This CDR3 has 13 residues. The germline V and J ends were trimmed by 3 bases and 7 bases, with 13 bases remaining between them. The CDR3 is CSARTSAGQPQHF. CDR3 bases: TGCAGTGCTAGGACCTCGGCGGGGCAGCCCCAGCATTTT.

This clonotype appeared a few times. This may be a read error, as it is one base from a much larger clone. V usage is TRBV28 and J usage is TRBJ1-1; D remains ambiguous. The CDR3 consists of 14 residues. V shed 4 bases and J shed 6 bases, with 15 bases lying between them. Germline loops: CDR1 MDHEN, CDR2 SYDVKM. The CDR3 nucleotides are TGTGCCAGCAGTTCACCGTCCACCCGGGCTGAAGCTTTCTTT. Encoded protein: CASSSPSTRAEAFF. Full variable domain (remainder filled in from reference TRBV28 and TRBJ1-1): DVKVTQSSRYLVKRTGEKVFLECVQDMDHENMFWYRQDPGLGLRLIYFSYDVKMKEKGDIPEGYSVSREKKERFSLILESASTNQTSMYLCASSSPSTRAEAFFGQGTRLTVV.

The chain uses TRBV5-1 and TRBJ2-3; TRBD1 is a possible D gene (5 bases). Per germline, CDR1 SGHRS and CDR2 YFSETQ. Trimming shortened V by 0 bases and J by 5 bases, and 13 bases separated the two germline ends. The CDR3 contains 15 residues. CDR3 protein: CASSLEGRVIDTQYF. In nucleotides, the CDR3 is TGCGCCAGCAGCTTGGAGGGCAGGGTGATAGATACGCAGTATTTT.

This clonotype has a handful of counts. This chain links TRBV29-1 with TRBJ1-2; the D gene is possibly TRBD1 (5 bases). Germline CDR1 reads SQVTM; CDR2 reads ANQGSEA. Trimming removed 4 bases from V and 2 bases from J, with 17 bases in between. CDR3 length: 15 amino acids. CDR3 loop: CSVVPLGGGNYGYTF. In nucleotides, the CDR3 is TGCAGCGTTGTCCCCTTGGGGGGGGGAAACTATGGCTACACCTTC.

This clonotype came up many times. The CDR3 DNA reads TGTGCCAGCAGTCCCCCCAGGGGCCTGAACACTGAAGCTTTCTTT. Protein sequence: CASSPPRGLNTEAFF. The chain combines TRBV6-2 or TRBV6-3 with TRBJ1-1, with a weak D call TRBD1 (6 bases). V shed 5 bases and J shed 0 bases, with 13 bases lying between them. CDR3 length equals 15 residues. The germline CDR1 and CDR2 sequences are MNHEY and SVGEGT.

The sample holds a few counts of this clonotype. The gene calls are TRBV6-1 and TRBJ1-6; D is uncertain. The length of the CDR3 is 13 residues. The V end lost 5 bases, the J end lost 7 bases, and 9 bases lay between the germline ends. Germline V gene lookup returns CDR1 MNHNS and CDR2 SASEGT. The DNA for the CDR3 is TGTGCCAGCAGTAACCCCAGGAATTCACCCCTCCACTTT. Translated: CASSNPRNSPLHF.

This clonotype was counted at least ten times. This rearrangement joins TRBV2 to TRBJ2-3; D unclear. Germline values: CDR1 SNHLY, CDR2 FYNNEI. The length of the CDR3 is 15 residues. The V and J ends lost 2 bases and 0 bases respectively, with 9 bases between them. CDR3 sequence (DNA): TGTGCCAGCAGTGAATGGCCGGGCAGCACAGATACGCAGTATTTT. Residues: CASSEWPGSTDTQYF.

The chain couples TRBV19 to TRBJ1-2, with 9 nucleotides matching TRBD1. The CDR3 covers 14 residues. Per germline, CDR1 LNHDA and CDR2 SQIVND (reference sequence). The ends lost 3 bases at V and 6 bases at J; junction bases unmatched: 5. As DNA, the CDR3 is TGTGCCAGTAGTATGATCCGGACAGGGGATGGCTACACCTTC. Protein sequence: CASSMIRTGDGYTF.

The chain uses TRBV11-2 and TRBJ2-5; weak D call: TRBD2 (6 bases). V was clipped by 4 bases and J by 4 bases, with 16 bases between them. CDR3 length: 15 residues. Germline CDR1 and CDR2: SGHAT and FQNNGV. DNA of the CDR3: TGTGCCAGCAGCTCCGAGCTAGCGACCCGAGAGACCCAGTACTTC. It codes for CASSSELATRETQYF.

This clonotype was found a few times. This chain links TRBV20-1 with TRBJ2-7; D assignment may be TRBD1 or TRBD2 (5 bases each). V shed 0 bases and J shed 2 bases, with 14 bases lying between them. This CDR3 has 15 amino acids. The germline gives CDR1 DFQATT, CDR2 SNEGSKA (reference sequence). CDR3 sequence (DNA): TGCAGTGCTAGAGATAGCCAGGGAGTTACCTACGAGCAGTACTTC. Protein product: CSARDSQGVTYEQYF.

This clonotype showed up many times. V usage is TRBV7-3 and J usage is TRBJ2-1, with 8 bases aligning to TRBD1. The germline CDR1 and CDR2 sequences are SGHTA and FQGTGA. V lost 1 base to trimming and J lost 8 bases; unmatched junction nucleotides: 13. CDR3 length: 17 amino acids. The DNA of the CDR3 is TGTGCCAGCAGCTTAATAGGCGGCCGGACAGGGAGAGATGAGCAGTTCTTC. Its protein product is CASSLIGGRTGRDEQFF.

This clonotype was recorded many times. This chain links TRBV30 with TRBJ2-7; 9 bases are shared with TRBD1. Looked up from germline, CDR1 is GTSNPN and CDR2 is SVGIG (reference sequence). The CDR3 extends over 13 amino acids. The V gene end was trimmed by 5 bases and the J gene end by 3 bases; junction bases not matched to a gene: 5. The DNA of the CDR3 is TGTGCCTGGGAAACAGGGGGCTTCTACGAGCAGTACTTC. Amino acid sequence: CAWETGGFYEQYF.

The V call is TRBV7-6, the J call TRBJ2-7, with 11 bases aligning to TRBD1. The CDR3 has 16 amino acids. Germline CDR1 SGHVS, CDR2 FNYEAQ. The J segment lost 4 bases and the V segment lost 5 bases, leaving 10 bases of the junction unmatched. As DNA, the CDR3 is TGTGCCAGCAGCAAAGGGACAGGGGGAGAGGGGTACGAGCAGTACTTC. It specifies CASSKGTGGEGYEQYF.

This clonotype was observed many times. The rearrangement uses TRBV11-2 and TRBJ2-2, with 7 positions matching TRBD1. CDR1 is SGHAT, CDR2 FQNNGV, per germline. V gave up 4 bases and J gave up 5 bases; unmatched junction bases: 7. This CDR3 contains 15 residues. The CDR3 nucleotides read TGTGCCAGCAGCTCCCCGGGACAGAAAACCGGGGAGCTGTTTTTT. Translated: CASSSPGQKTGELFF.

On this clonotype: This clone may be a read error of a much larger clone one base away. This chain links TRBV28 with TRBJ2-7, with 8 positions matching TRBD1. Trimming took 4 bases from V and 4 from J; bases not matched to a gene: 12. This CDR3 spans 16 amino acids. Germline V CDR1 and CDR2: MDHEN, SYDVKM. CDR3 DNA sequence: TGTGCCAGCAGTTCACCGACAGGGGCCGGGGGATACGAGCAGTACTTC. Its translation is CASSSPTGAGGYEQYF. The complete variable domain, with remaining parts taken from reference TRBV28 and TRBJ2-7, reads DVKVTQSSRYLVKRTGEKVFLECVQDMDHENMFWYRQDPGLGLRLIYFSYDVKMKEKGDIPEGYSVSREKKERFSLILESASTNQTSMYLCASSSPTGAGGYEQYFGPGTRLTVT.

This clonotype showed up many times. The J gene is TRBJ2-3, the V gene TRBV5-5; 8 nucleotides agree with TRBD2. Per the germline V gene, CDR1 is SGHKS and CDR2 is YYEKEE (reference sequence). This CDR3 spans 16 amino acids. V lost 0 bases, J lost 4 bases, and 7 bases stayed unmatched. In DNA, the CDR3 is TGTGCCAGCAGCTTGGGAGTTAGCGGGACCGCAGATACGCAGTATTTT. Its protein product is CASSLGVSGTADTQYF.

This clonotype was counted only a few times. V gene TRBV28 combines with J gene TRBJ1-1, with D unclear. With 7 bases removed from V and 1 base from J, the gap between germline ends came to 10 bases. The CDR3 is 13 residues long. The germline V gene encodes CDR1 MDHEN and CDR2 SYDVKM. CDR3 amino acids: CASMGRENTEAFF. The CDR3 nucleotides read TGTGCCAGCATGGGGAGGGAGAACACTGAAGCTTTCTTT.

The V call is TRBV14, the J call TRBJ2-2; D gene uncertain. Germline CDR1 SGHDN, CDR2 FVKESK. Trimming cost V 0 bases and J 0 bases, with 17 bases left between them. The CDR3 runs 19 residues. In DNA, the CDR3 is TGTGCCAGCAGCCAAGATAAGGCAGGAACCTGGTCGAACACCGGGGAGCTGTTTTTT. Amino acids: CASSQDKAGTWSNTGELFF.

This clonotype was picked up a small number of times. CDR3 in DNA: TGTGCCAGCAGGCCAGGGGGCGAGACAGATACGCAGTATTTT. This encodes CASRPGGETDTQYF. The chain links TRBV6-1 to TRBJ2-3, with TRBD1 identical over 8 bases. The CDR3 contains 14 residues. V dropped 6 bases and J dropped 3; count of bases not matched to a gene: 5. Germline lookup yields CDR1 MNHNS and CDR2 SASEGT.

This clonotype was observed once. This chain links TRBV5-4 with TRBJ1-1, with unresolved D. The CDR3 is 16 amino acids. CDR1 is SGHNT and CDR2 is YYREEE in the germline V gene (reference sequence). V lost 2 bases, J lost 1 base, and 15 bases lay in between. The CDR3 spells CASSLPTKSENTEAFF. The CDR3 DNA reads TGTGCCAGCAGCTTACCCACGAAGTCTGAGAACACTGAAGCTTTCTTT.